The subject of this entry is one T cell receptor (beta chain). Its target is unknown. The data were obtained in a study of beta chain features in type 1 diabetes. Study results and caveats: Patients with Type 1 diabetes showed moderately but significantly shorter TCRB CDR3s in all four CD4+ subsets. For patients, the naive, central memory and Treg TCRB repertoires appeared more alike than for healthy donors. For cells with high TCR expression, cDNA sequencing could yield over-representation.

The CDR3 length is 13 residues. The V and J ends lost 1 base and 4 bases respectively, with 8 bases between them. Germline V gene sequence: CDR1 GTSNPN, CDR2 SVGIG (reference sequence). Expressed TCRB transcripts were sequenced because the entire RNA isolate underwent reverse transcription. Method: immunoSEQ multiplex PCR; TCRdb's copy keeps in-frame clones and lacks some. The data show around 260,000 clones, just over 20% seen once. In total, each donor contributed a single heparinised blood draw that averaged approximately 0.12 L. Sequenced material: naive CD4+ T cells from blood. This sequence originates from a woman aged 40 to 50 with type 1 diabetes. J is TRBJ1-5 and V is TRBV30, with D hard to call. CDR3 in DNA: TGTGCCTGGAGTGCACATCTTAATCAGCCCCAGCATTTT. It encodes CAWSAHLNQPQHF.